The rows below give T cell receptor beta chains drawn from one sample of a study of cytotoxic CD8 clonotypes in ibrutinib-treated CLL. Only in-frame clones appear in the TCRdb table, and some are missing; sequencing was by immunoSEQ multiplex PCR. The sample carries 200,000 or so clones, around 70% recorded once. This material consisted of PBMCs, taken after 12 months of ibrutinib treatment. The receptor set was obtained from a human donor with chronic lymphocytic leukemia. Each CDR3 is given with its conserved first and last residue.

V gene | CDR3 protein
TRBV4-1 | CASSDPIKGNTIYF
TRBV5-6 | CASSPQMNTEAFF
TRBV9 | CASSVQGTDTQYF
TRBV18 | CASSPPGQPQHF
TRBV7-9 | CASSSYDREHYGYTF
TRBV11-2 | CASRSQANTGELFF
TRBV28 | CASGGQLGEKLFF
TRBV5-1 | CASTKLSGNGANVLTF
TRBV4-2 | CASSQAPAVWAKNIQYF
TRBV28 | CASSLGGYTF
TRBV29-1 | CSVEDQEGLMIWNTEAFF
TRBV29-1 | CSVGQGVRGELFF
TRBV5-1 | CASSLAGTRNQPQHF
TRBV7-9 | CASSLAPTEAFF
TRBV18 | CASSLDGKNTEAFF
TRBV5-1 | CASRGLLDADTQYF
TRBV5-6 | CASSQDSSYEQYF
TRBV30 | CAWNRLGSYEQYF
TRBV5-1 | CASSLAEASGKFF
TRBV4-1 | CASSPAWGGLSMNTEAFF
TRBV2 | CASSLLKQGNTIYF
TRBV6-5 | CASSSWTENYGYTF
TRBV28 | CASRVTNYGYTF
TRBV5-1 | CASSPDRAVHTEAFF
TRBV2 | CASSGQLYSNQPQHF
TRBV30 | CAWSPGTYEQYF
TRBV11-2 | CASSLGWGNYGYTF
TRBV5-6 | CASSYRRLTDTQYF
TRBV7-3 | CASSLRRHYNEQFF
TRBV4-3 | CASSQGGGPYDSYEQYF
TRBV4-1 | CASSQVGRSHYGYTF
TRBV9 | CASSVVYGNTEAFF
TRBV7-9 | CASSEEYNSPLHF
TRBV30 | CAWGQGAGGYTF
TRBV9 | CASSVGVSSYNSPLHF
TRBV4-3 | CASSPTLAYYYEQYF
TRBV10-3 | CAIREVNQAFF
TRBV5-1 | CASSLVGSGPSSYNEQFF
TRBV27 | CASSPSRTFNEKLFF
TRBV30 | CAWSPLGAGELFF
TRBV30 | CAWSDSFLATNEKLFF
TRBV5-1 | CASSKTGDPYYEQYF
TRBV5-1 | CASSPGLRETQYF
TRBV6-5 | CASAWDKNYGYTF
TRBV29-1 | CSVRTGAHTEAFF
TRBV7-2 | CASSPGQGPQYEQYF
TRBV18 | CASSPQETQYF
TRBV7-3 | CASSLGTGELFF